These 26 T cell receptor beta chains were all obtained from the same sample, sequenced in a study of CD8 T cells in Susac syndrome. RNA, at about 0.5 to 1 ug, was reverse transcribed with random hexamers. Each CDR3 protein is one row after TCRdb ran MiXCR on the immunoSEQ multiplex PCR reads. The top ten clones hold roughly 0.1% of a sample with hundreds of thousands of distinct CDR3 sequences, about 96% of them seen once. The sample was CD4+ T cells from PBMCs. The receptors here all came from a human donor with multiple sclerosis.

This chain connects TRBV28 to TRBJ2-7; 12 bases match TRBD2. The CDR3 is 13 residues long. The V gene end was trimmed by 3 bases and the J gene end by 12 bases; junction bases not matched to a gene: 6. Germline CDR1 MDHEN, CDR2 SYDVKM. The CDR3 region has the DNA TGTGCCAGCAGTTTCGCGACTAGCGGGAGTCTGTACTTC. Translation: CASSFATSGSLYF.

V gene TRBV7-2 combines with J gene TRBJ1-2; the match to TRBD1 covers 10 bases. Germline V gene sequence: CDR1 SGHTA, CDR2 FQGNSA. This CDR3 has 17 amino acids. J gave up 0 bases and V 3 bases, and 7 bases lay outside the gene matches. In DNA form, the CDR3 reads TGTGCCAGCAGCTTCGGGACAGGGGTTTTCTCTAACTATGGCTACACCTTC. Translating it yields CASSFGTGVFSNYGYTF.

The chain uses TRBV20-1 and TRBJ1-1, with 7 bases identical to TRBD1. The germline CDR1 and CDR2 sequences are DFQATT and SNEGSKA (reference sequence). The CDR3 contains 13 residues. The trim removed 3 bases at V and 4 bases at J, leaving 5 bases unmatched. CDR3 DNA: TGCAGTGCTAGGTTCCAGGGGGGCACTGAAGCTTTCTTT. This encodes CSARFQGGTEAFF.

CDR3 amino acids: CASRAGTEYGYTF. DNA for the CDR3: TGTGCCAGCAGGGCCGGGACAGAGTATGGCTACACCTTC. The chain employs TRBV7-9 and TRBJ1-2, with TRBD1 matching over 7 bases. The CDR3 runs 13 residues. Unmatched junction bases numbered 6, after V lost 6 bases and J lost 5 bases. Germline CDR1 and CDR2: SEHNR and FQNEAQ (reference sequence).

This chain joins TRBV30 and TRBJ1-1; D remains ambiguous. CDR3 size: 11 residues. Trimming cost V 3 bases and J 12 bases, with 14 bases left between them. CDR1 is GTSNPN, CDR2 SVGIG, per germline (reference sequence). The CDR3 sequence is CAWSRGMWSFF. DNA for the CDR3: TGTGCCTGGAGCCGCGGGATGTGGTCTTTCTTT.

J is TRBJ1-5 and V is TRBV2; 7 bases fit TRBD1. The CDR3 spans 13 residues. The V and J ends lost 8 bases and 4 bases, in that order; junction bases with no gene match: 5. Germline V gene sequence: CDR1 SNHLY, CDR2 FYNNEI. The CDR3 loop is CASSDRANQPQHF. Written as DNA, the CDR3 is TGTGCCAGCTCCGACAGGGCGAATCAGCCCCAGCATTTT.

This CDR3 reads CAWSPSGVHEQFF. The CDR3 DNA reads as TGTGCCTGGAGCCCATCCGGGGTCCATGAGCAGTTCTTC. The V call is TRBV30, the J call TRBJ2-1; tentatively, D is TRBD2 (5 bases). Germline CDR1 reads GTSNPN; CDR2 reads SVGIG (reference sequence). V was shortened by 3 bases and J by 8 bases, with 14 bases between the two germline ends. The CDR3 is 13 amino acids.

This chain joins TRBV29-1 and TRBJ2-5; D remains ambiguous. V was trimmed by 4 bases and J by 4 bases, leaving 10 bases between them. The CDR3 covers 12 residues. Germline-derived CDR1 and CDR2 are SQVTM and ANQGSEA. The CDR3 sequence: CSVGMVGETQYF. The CDR3 nucleotides are TGCAGCGTTGGTATGGTGGGAGAGACCCAGTACTTC. The entire variable domain, with the rest obtained from reference TRBV29-1 and TRBJ2-5, is as follows: SAVISQKPSRDICQRGTSLTIQCQVDSQVTMMFWYRQQPGQSLTLIATANQGSEATYESGFVIDKFPISRPNLTFSTLTVSNMSPEDSSIYLCSVGMVGETQYFGPGTRLLVL.

CDR3 sequence reads: CATRGRVAFGEQFF. CDR3 in DNA: TGTGCCACTCGAGGACGGGTGGCCTTCGGTGAGCAGTTCTTC. This chain connects TRBV7-8 to TRBJ2-1; D unresolved. This CDR3 has 14 residues. Trimming took 10 bases from V and 9 from J, leaving 22 bases between them. CDR1 is SGHVS and CDR2 is FQNEAQ in the germline V gene.

V gene TRBV3-1 combines with J gene TRBJ2-1; tentatively, D is TRBD1 or TRBD2 (5 bases each). Germline CDR1 reads LGHDT; CDR2 reads YNNKEL (reference sequence). V was cut by 2 bases and J by 0 bases, with 14 bases left in between. The CDR3 has 17 residues. Here the CDR3 reads CASSQLPPGSSYNEQFF. CDR3 nucleotides: TGTGCCAGCAGCCAACTACCTCCAGGGAGCTCCTACAATGAGCAGTTCTTC.

CDR3 coding DNA: TGTGCCTGGACAGCGGGAGGGCTGGGCATTCAGTACTTC. Its translation: CAWTAGGLGIQYF. V and J are TRBV30 and TRBJ2-4; 10 bases agree with TRBD2. Germline-derived CDR1 and CDR2 are GTSNPN and SVGIG (reference sequence). V was clipped by 4 bases and J by 9 bases; unmatched bases: 6. This CDR3 is 13 amino acids long.

This clonotype is a singleton in its sample. This chain links TRBV27 with TRBJ2-7; 7 bases align to TRBD2. V trimming: 6 bases; J trimming: 1 base; junction bases outside the gene matches: 12. This CDR3 contains 16 residues. Germline V gives CDR1 MNHEY, CDR2 SMNVEV (reference sequence). The CDR3 is CASSSLGSGESYEQYF. The CDR3 nucleotides are TGTGCCAGCAGCTCCTTGGGCAGCGGGGAGTCCTACGAGCAGTACTTC.

The chain uses TRBV3-1 and TRBJ1-1; TRBD1 is a possible D gene (6 bases). V shed 2 bases and J shed 5 bases, with 12 bases lying between them. The CDR3 loop spans 14 amino acids. CDR1 and CDR2 from the germline V gene are LGHDT and YNNKEL (reference sequence). The CDR3 is CASSQRGARTEAFF. The CDR3 DNA follows: TGTGCCAGCAGCCAACGGGGGGCGAGGACTGAAGCTTTCTTT.

This sequence joins TRBV29-1 and TRBJ2-1; D is unresolved. Germline V gene data show CDR1 as SQVTM and CDR2 as ANQGSEA. The V end lost 3 bases, the J end lost 5 bases, and 8 bases lay between the germline ends. The CDR3 contains 12 residues. The CDR3 region has the DNA TGCAGCGTTGAGGGTCGTGACAATGAGCAGTTCTTC. Translation gives CSVEGRDNEQFF.

This sequence joins TRBV29-1 and TRBJ1-1, with D hard to call. The CDR3 runs 12 residues. Trimming removed 6 bases from V and 1 base from J, with 9 bases in between. Germline-derived CDR1 and CDR2 are SQVTM and ANQGSEA. The CDR3 region has the DNA TGCAGCGTCGCCTGGGGGAACACTGAAGCTTTCTTT. Translation: CSVAWGNTEAFF.

V and J are TRBV2 and TRBJ2-1; TRBD2 matches 9 bases. Germline CDR1 is SNHLY and CDR2 is FYNNEI. The CDR3 totals 14 residues. The V and J ends lost 4 bases and 7 bases, in that order; junction bases with no gene match: 5. For the CDR3, the DNA is TGTGCCAGCAGTGTTGTGCGGGGGGGGAATGAGCAGTTCTTC. Residues: CASSVVRGGNEQFF. Filled out from reference TRBV2 and TRBJ2-1, the complete variable domain reads EPEVTQTPSHQVTQMGQEVILRCVPISNHLYFYWYRQILGQKVEFLVSFYNNEISEKSEIFDDQFSVERPDGSNFTLKIRSTKLEDSAMYFCASSVVRGGNEQFFGPGTRLTVL.

The rearrangement joins TRBV5-1 to TRBJ2-1; D ambiguous. This CDR3 is 13 amino acids long. Looked up from germline, CDR1 is SGHRS and CDR2 is YFSETQ. V lost 0 bases and J lost 5, with 6 bases in between. The CDR3 loop is CASSLDSNNEQFF. The CDR3 nucleotides read TGCGCCAGCAGCTTGGACTCGAACAATGAGCAGTTCTTC.

The chain employs TRBV29-1 and TRBJ2-5; D call uncertain. The V end lost 6 bases, the J end lost 4 bases, and 12 bases lay between the germline ends. The CDR3 loop spans 12 amino acids. CDR1 and CDR2 from the germline V gene are SQVTM and ANQGSEA. Written as DNA, the CDR3 is TGCAGCGTCGACCAAACAACAGAGACCCAGTACTTC. Translating gives CSVDQTTETQYF. Supplemented by reference TRBV29-1 and TRBJ2-5, the full variable domain reads SAVISQKPSRDICQRGTSLTIQCQVDSQVTMMFWYRQQPGQSLTLIATANQGSEATYESGFVIDKFPISRPNLTFSTLTVSNMSPEDSSIYLCSVDQTTETQYFGPGTRLLVL.

V is TRBV25-1 and J is TRBJ2-2; TRBD1 might be the D (5 bases). V lost 10 bases and J lost 4, with 16 bases in between. Germline V CDR1 and CDR2: MGHDK, SYGVNS. The CDR3 extends over 14 amino acids. The chain's CDR3 is CATDWGRGTGELFF. In DNA, the CDR3 is TGTGCCACTGACTGGGGCAGAGGCACCGGGGAGCTGTTTTTT. The full variable domain, its missing parts supplied by reference TRBV25-1 and TRBJ2-2, is EADIYQTPRYLVIGTGKKITLECSQTMGHDKMYWYQQDPGMELHLIHYSYGVNSTEKGDLSSESTVSRIRTEHFPLTLESARPSHTSQYLCATDWGRGTGELFFGEGSRLTVL.

The genes are TRBV7-2 and TRBJ2-3, with D perhaps TRBD1 (6 bases). Trimming removed 2 bases from V and 4 bases from J, with 16 bases in between. This CDR3 comprises 16 residues. The germline V gene has CDR1 SGHTA and CDR2 FQGNSA. The CDR3 DNA reads as TGTGCCAGCAGCTTAATGACAGGACGGGTTTCAGATACGCAGTATTTT. Encoded protein: CASSLMTGRVSDTQYF.

This clonotype was observed a handful of times. The rearrangement joins TRBV29-1 to TRBJ1-1, with D possibly TRBD1 on 5 matching bases. CDR1 is SQVTM, CDR2 ANQGSEA, per germline. V lost 6 bases and J lost 0, with 11 bases in between. The CDR3 is 13 amino acids. The CDR3 sequence is CSVQGRLNTEAFF. The CDR3 DNA reads as TGCAGCGTCCAGGGTCGTTTGAACACTGAAGCTTTCTTT.

This chain links TRBV28 with TRBJ2-1, with TRBD1 matching 7 bases. Losses at the gene ends were 8 bases for V and 1 base for J; bases not matched to a gene: 5. The CDR3 has 14 residues. Germline V gene data show CDR1 as MDHEN and CDR2 as SYDVKM. The CDR3 loop reads CASGGTESYNEQFF. The CDR3 region has the DNA TGTGCCAGCGGTGGGACAGAGTCCTACAATGAGCAGTTCTTC.

The rearrangement joins TRBV7-2 to TRBJ2-1; D is undetermined. The V gene's germline CDR1 is SGHTA and CDR2 FQGNSA. The CDR3 is 12 residues long. Deletions cut 5 bases from V and 0 bases from J, with 2 bases between. The CDR3 region has the DNA TGTGCCAGCAGCATCTCCTACAATGAGCAGTTCTTC. Translated, it gives CASSISYNEQFF.

This chain uses TRBV7-2 with TRBJ2-1; D is possibly TRBD1 or TRBD2 (5 bases each). V lost 5 bases, J lost 3 bases, and 11 bases lay in between. CDR3 length: 14 residues. Germline CDR1 reads SGHTA; CDR2 reads FQGNSA. The CDR3: CASSLRDGYNEQFF. CDR3 DNA sequence: TGTGCCAGCAGCCTCCGGGACGGCTACAATGAGCAGTTCTTC.

This clonotype came up a few times. The chain carries TRBV28 and TRBJ2-7; D gene unclear. Deletions cut 6 bases from V and 0 bases from J, with 6 bases between. Germline V gene data show CDR1 as MDHEN and CDR2 as SYDVKM. This CDR3 spans 12 amino acids. This CDR3 is CASRSSSYEQYF. The CDR3 DNA sequence: TGTGCCAGCAGGTCGAGCTCCTACGAGCAGTACTTC.

The chain has TRBV12-3 or TRBV12-4 and TRBJ1-5; TRBD1 aligns across 7 bases. This CDR3 region has 12 residues. V was clipped by 9 bases and J by 6 bases; unmatched bases: 5. The CDR3 bases are TGTGCCAGTACAGGGGAGGGTCAGCCCCAGCATTTT. It yields the protein CASTGEGQPQHF.